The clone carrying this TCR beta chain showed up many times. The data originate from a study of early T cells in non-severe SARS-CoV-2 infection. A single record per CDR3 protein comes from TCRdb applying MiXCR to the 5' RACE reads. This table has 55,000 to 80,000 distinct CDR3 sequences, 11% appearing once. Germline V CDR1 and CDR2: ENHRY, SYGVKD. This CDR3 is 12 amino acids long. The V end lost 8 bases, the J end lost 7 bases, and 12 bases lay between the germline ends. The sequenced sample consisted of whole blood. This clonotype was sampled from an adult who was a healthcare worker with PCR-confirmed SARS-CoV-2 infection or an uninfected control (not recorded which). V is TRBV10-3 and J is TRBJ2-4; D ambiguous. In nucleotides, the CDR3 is TGTGCCATCGGAAACGTTGGGAACATTCAGTACTTC. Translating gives CAIGNVGNIQYF.